The 24 T cell receptor beta chains below come from one sample, sequenced in a study of response to subunit inactivated influenza vaccine. TCRdb re-called the RT-PCR reads with MiXCR, one entry per CDR3 protein. The sample holds around 580,000 distinct CDR3 sequences; approximately 15% are singletons and the top ten take approximately 10%. Source: PBMCs from blood, taken approximately 13 days after vaccination. These receptors were taken from a man aged 45-65 years who received an inactivated influenza vaccine.

This clonotype was seen a handful of times. The chain uses TRBV30 and TRBJ1-4, with D maybe TRBD1 (5 bases). V was pared by 6 bases and J by 4 bases, with 12 bases between. CDR3 length equals 13 residues. The germline gives CDR1 GTSNPN, CDR2 SVGIG (reference sequence). The CDR3 reads CACLEGYNEKLFF. The CDR3 DNA is TGTGCCTGCCTGGAGGGGTATAATGAAAAACTGTTTTTT.

This clonotype was seen a single time. The chain employs TRBV10-3 and TRBJ2-1; D may be TRBD1 (6 bases). Germline lookup yields CDR1 ENHRY and CDR2 SYGVKD. V shed 3 bases and J shed 9 bases, with 6 bases lying between them. This CDR3 has 11 amino acids. The CDR3 region is CAISEGGEQFF. CDR3 sequence (DNA): TGTGCCATCAGTGAAGGGGGTGAGCAGTTCTTC.

The chain links TRBV12-3 or TRBV12-4 to TRBJ2-3, with D maybe TRBD2 (5 bases). The CDR3 totals 14 residues. The V end was cut by 5 bases, the J end by 2 bases, with 11 bases between. The CDR3 bases are TGTGCCAGCAGTGAAGCGGAGACCACAGATACGCAGTATTTT. This encodes CASSEAETTDTQYF.

This clonotype occurred a few times. The chain joins TRBV12-3 or TRBV12-4 to TRBJ2-7; D gene uncertain. Between the trimmed V and J ends, which lost 7 bases and 0 bases, there was a span of 10 bases. The CDR3 is 13 amino acids. CDR3 region: CASMGNYSYEQYF. The CDR3 DNA follows: TGTGCCAGCATGGGAAATTACTCCTACGAGCAGTACTTC.

The J gene is TRBJ2-7, the V gene TRBV7-2; D unclear. There are 16 residues in the CDR3. The germline CDR1 and CDR2 sequences are SGHTA and FQGNSA. Trimming cost V 6 bases and J 1 base, with 19 bases left between them. The CDR3 sequence: CASSLLGSGESYEQYF. The CDR3 DNA follows: TGTGCCAGCAGTCTTCTTGGGTCCGGAGAATCCTACGAGCAGTACTTC.

The table lists this clonotype with a few counts. The chain employs TRBV5-1 and TRBJ2-1; a possible D gene is TRBD2 (6 bases). Trimming shortened V by 5 bases and J by 2 bases, and 14 bases separated the two germline ends. This CDR3 is 15 amino acids long. Germline V gene data show CDR1 as SGHRS and CDR2 as YFSETQ. The CDR3 region is CASRVRETPYNEQFF. The CDR3 DNA sequence: TGCGCCAGCAGAGTACGGGAGACACCCTACAATGAGCAGTTCTTC.

The rearrangement links TRBV28 to TRBJ2-2; 9 bases fit TRBD1. Germline CDR1 reads MDHEN; CDR2 reads SYDVKM. The trim removed 4 bases at V and 4 bases at J, leaving 10 bases unmatched. The CDR3 length is 17 residues. DNA of the CDR3: TGTGCCAGCAGTTCTCATGCCGGGACAGGGTTCACCGGGGAGCTGTTTTTT. Amino acids: CASSSHAGTGFTGELFF.

The sample holds many counts of this clonotype. This rearrangement joins TRBV7-2 to TRBJ1-3; no firm D call. Germline CDR1 is SGHTA and CDR2 is FQGNSA. The germline V and J ends were trimmed by 1 base and 0 bases, with 4 bases remaining between them. This CDR3 has 14 amino acids. Here the CDR3 reads CASSLGNSGNTIYF. DNA of the CDR3: TGTGCCAGCAGCTTAGGGAACTCTGGAAACACCATATATTTT.

In this sample, this clonotype turned up many times. The chain is built from TRBV27 and TRBJ2-1; D is ambiguous. The CDR3 spans 15 residues. The germline V and J ends were trimmed by 6 bases and 0 bases, with 12 bases remaining between them. The germline CDR1 and CDR2 sequences are MNHEY and SMNVEV (reference sequence). The CDR3 nucleotides read TGTGCCAGCAGCGTTTTCTCCTCCTCCTACAATGAGCAGTTCTTC. It codes for CASSVFSSSYNEQFF.

This clonotype was counted between two and nine times. In nucleotides, the CDR3 is TGTGCCAGCAGTGAATGGAAGGGAGACCAAGAGACCCAGTACTTC. Translated, it gives CASSEWKGDQETQYF. V gene TRBV12-3 or TRBV12-4 combines with J gene TRBJ2-5; tentatively, D is TRBD2 (5 bases). The CDR3 length is 15 residues. V gave up 5 bases and J gave up 0 bases, with 13 bases separating them.

This clonotype has more than one count but fewer than ten. This rearrangement joins TRBV6-1 to TRBJ2-5, with D uncertain. Trimming took off 5 bases at V and 0 bases at J, with 10 bases between the two ends. The CDR3 is 14 amino acids. Germline values: CDR1 MNHNS, CDR2 SASEGT. The CDR3 reads CASSMVGYQETQYF. CDR3 in DNA: TGTGCCAGCAGTATGGTAGGCTACCAAGAGACCCAGTACTTC.

There are many counts of this clonotype. The chain links TRBV7-9 to TRBJ1-2, with D tentatively TRBD1 (6 bases). This CDR3 comprises 12 residues. V was pared by 4 bases and J by 5 bases, with 8 bases between. Germline V lookup: CDR1 SEHNR, CDR2 FQNEAQ (reference sequence). Written as DNA, the CDR3 is TGTGCCAGCAGCTCAGGACAGTATGGCTACACCTTC. Translation: CASSSGQYGYTF. Filled out from reference TRBV7-9 and TRBJ1-2, the complete variable domain reads DTGVSQNPRHKITKRGQNVTFRCDPISEHNRLYWYRQTLGQGPEFLTYFQNEAQLEKSRLLSDRFSAERPKGSFSTLEIQRTEQGDSAMYLCASSSGQYGYTFGSGTRLTVV.

The rearrangement joins TRBV10-3 to TRBJ1-5, with TRBD1 matching 7 bases. The junction had 4 bases not matched to a gene; V was cut back by 3 bases and J by 5 bases. This CDR3 comprises 14 residues. The germline gives CDR1 ENHRY, CDR2 SYGVKD. CDR3 DNA sequence: TGTGCCATCAGTGAAGGGACAGAGGATCAGCCCCAGCATTTT. The encoded protein is CAISEGTEDQPQHF.

The rearrangement uses TRBV5-1 and TRBJ2-5; the match to TRBD2 covers 10 bases. The junction had 9 bases not matched to a gene; V was cut back by 1 base and J by 0 bases. Looked up from germline, CDR1 is SGHRS and CDR2 is YFSETQ. This CDR3 has 18 residues. In DNA, the CDR3 is TGCGCCAGCAGCTTGTCGCTAGCGGGAGTTGGCAACCAAGAGACCCAGTACTTC. As protein: CASSLSLAGVGNQETQYF.

This clonotype was recorded many times. The gene calls are TRBV20-1 and TRBJ2-3, with 7 bases that match TRBD2. The CDR3 has 15 amino acids. In germline, CDR1 is DFQATT, CDR2 SNEGSKA (reference sequence). The V gene end was trimmed by 1 base and the J gene end by 3 bases; junction bases not matched to a gene: 7. The CDR3 coding sequence is TGCAGTGCTAGAGGAAGGAGTAGCGGGACAGATACGCAGTATTTT. Translated, it gives CSARGRSSGTDTQYF.

This clonotype came up a few times. The chain recombines TRBV4-1 with TRBJ2-7; perhaps TRBD2 as D (5 bases). With 0 bases removed from V and 6 bases from J, the gap between germline ends came to 9 bases. The CDR3 sequence is 13 residues long. Germline CDR1 MGHRA, CDR2 YSYEKL. In DNA form, the CDR3 reads TGCGCCAGCAGCCAAGAGGTTCGGGGCGAGCAGTACTTC. It yields the protein CASSQEVRGEQYF.

CDR3 sequence reads: CASSLGRGELFF. DNA for the CDR3: TGTGCCAGCAGTTTAGGGCGCGGGGAGCTGTTTTTT. This chain joins TRBV12-3 or TRBV12-4 and TRBJ2-2; the D is unclear. The CDR3 covers 12 residues. Trimming stripped 1 base from V and 7 bases from J, with 4 bases between.

The rearrangement uses TRBV4-2 and TRBJ2-5; D is possibly TRBD2 (5 bases). Germline loops: CDR1 LGHNA, CDR2 YNFKEQ. The V gene lost 0 bases and the J gene lost 1 base, with 9 bases spanning the gap. The CDR3 runs to 15 residues. The CDR3 sequence is CASSQDPDFQETQYF. The CDR3 DNA follows: TGTGCCAGCAGCCAAGATCCGGACTTCCAAGAGACCCAGTACTTC.

The chain employs TRBV9 and TRBJ2-7; D remains ambiguous. The CDR3 sequence is 12 residues long. V was shortened by 0 bases and J by 4 bases, with 5 bases between the two germline ends. CDR1 SGDLS and CDR2 YYNGEE come from the germline V gene. This CDR3 reads CASSVVGYEQYF. CDR3 bases: TGTGCCAGCAGCGTAGTGGGGTACGAGCAGTACTTC.

This clonotype was counted between two and nine times. The rearrangement joins TRBV5-1 to TRBJ2-5; tentative D call: TRBD2 (6 bases). There are 17 residues in the CDR3. Germline V gene data show CDR1 as SGHRS and CDR2 as YFSETQ. Trimming took 4 bases from V and 2 from J, leaving 21 bases between them. The CDR3, as DNA: TGCGCCAGCAGCCCAGGGTTTGGACTATGGGGACAAGAGACCCAGTACTTC. Residues: CASSPGFGLWGQETQYF.

V usage is TRBV9 and J usage is TRBJ2-7; 7 bases map to TRBD1. This CDR3 spans 15 amino acids. From germline, CDR1 is SGDLS and CDR2 YYNGEE. V shed 0 bases and J 0 bases; nucleotides not matched to a gene: 3. CDR3 coding DNA: TGTGCCAGCAGCGTAGGCGCAGGGGGCTCCTACGAGCAGTACTTC. Translation gives CASSVGAGGSYEQYF.

This clonotype was observed many times. V and J are TRBV5-1 and TRBJ2-3; 9 nucleotides agree with TRBD2. This CDR3 region has 15 residues. The V segment lost 3 bases and the J segment 6 bases; nucleotides outside the gene matches: 8. Germline V gene data show CDR1 as SGHRS and CDR2 as YFSETQ. The CDR3, as DNA: TGCGCCAGCAGCTCGGATGGGACTAGCTCCGATACGCAGTATTTT. Translating it yields CASSSDGTSSDTQYF.

This clonotype has just a few counts. The genes are TRBV4-3 and TRBJ1-3; unclear D gene. CDR3 length: 14 residues. V was trimmed by 0 bases and J by 4 bases, leaving 7 bases between them. CDR1 and CDR2 (germline): LGHNA, YSLEER. The CDR3 bases are TGCGCCAGCAGCCAAGAGTCACTCGGAAACACCATATATTTT. This codes for CASSQESLGNTIYF.

In this sample, this clonotype turned up a few times. This rearrangement joins TRBV6-2 or TRBV6-3 to TRBJ2-1; D is unresolved. Between the trimmed V and J ends, which lost 2 bases and 0 bases, there was a span of 5 bases. The CDR3 has 14 amino acids. Germline CDR1 reads MNHEY; CDR2 reads SVGEGT. The CDR3 loop reads CASSYLSSYNEQFF. DNA for the CDR3: TGTGCCAGCAGTTACCTGAGCTCCTACAATGAGCAGTTCTTC.